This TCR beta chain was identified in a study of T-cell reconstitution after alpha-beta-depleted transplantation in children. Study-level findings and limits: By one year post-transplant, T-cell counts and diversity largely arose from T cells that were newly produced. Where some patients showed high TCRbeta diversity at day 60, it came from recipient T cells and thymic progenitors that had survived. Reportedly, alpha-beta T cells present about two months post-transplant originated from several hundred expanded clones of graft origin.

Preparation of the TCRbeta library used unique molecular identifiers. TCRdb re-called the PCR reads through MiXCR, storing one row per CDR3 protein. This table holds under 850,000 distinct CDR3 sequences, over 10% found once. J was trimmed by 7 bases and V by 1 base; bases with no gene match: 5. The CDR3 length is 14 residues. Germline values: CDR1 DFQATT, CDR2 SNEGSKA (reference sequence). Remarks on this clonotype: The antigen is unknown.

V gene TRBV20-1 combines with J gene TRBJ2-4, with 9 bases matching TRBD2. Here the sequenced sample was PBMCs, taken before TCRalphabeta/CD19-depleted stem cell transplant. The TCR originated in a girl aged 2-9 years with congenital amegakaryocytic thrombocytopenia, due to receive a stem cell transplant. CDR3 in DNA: TGCAGTGCTAGAGGGGCGGGAGGGCGGAACATTCAGTACTTC. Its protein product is CSARGAGGRNIQYF.